These 17 T cell receptor beta chains share one sample of origin, sequenced in a study of blood T cell repertoires in COVID-19. The protocol was immunoSEQ multiplex PCR, while the TCRdb copy is restricted to in-frame clones and leaves out a portion. The top ten clones hold approximately 10% of a sample with over 120,000 clones, about 80% of them seen once. Input material: PBMCs or T cells enriched from blood (not recorded which). These receptors came from a man aged 50-60 years who had recovered from COVID-19.

This clone has just one count. The V call is TRBV18, the J call TRBJ2-3; D may be TRBD1 (6 bases). Germline CDR1 KGHSH, CDR2 LQKENI. V was trimmed by 2 bases and J by 7 bases, leaving 19 bases between them. The CDR3 has 16 residues. CDR3 residues: CASSPSNTGRWNTQYF. The CDR3 nucleotides read TGTGCCAGCTCACCATCTAATACAGGGAGATGGAATACGCAGTATTTT.

The chain couples TRBV7-6 to TRBJ2-1, with 9 positions matching TRBD2. Germline assignment: CDR1 SGHVS and CDR2 FNYEAQ. V was clipped by 5 bases and J by 6 bases; unmatched bases: 11. The CDR3 is 16 amino acids. The CDR3 here is CASSIQAGGYSNEQFF. The CDR3 DNA reads as TGTGCCAGCAGCATTCAAGCGGGGGGCTATTCCAATGAGCAGTTCTTC.

The chain combines TRBV30 with TRBJ2-2; TRBD1 agrees at 9 bases. The CDR3 has 14 residues. The ends lost 2 bases at V and 6 bases at J; junction bases unmatched: 4. In germline, CDR1 is GTSNPN, CDR2 SVGIG (reference sequence). CDR3 region: CAWSRDRVPGELFF. The CDR3, as DNA: TGTGCCTGGAGTCGGGACAGGGTCCCCGGGGAGCTGTTTTTT.

Here the CDR3 DNA reads TGTGCCAGCAGCTTCGGGACTGAGTATAATTCACCCCTCCACTTT. This sequence encodes CASSFGTEYNSPLHF. V usage is TRBV7-9 and J usage is TRBJ1-6, with a possible D match to TRBD1 (5 bases). Per germline, CDR1 SEHNR and CDR2 FQNEAQ (reference sequence). The CDR3 extends over 15 amino acids. V was cut by 3 bases and J by 4 bases, with 10 bases left in between.

V and J are TRBV18 and TRBJ1-5, with TRBD1 matching 8 bases. Per germline, CDR1 KGHSH and CDR2 LQKENI. The CDR3 extends over 18 amino acids. With V trimmed by 5 bases and J by 0 bases, 12 bases remained unmatched. CDR3 residues: CASSSGTGRSYSNQPQHF. In nucleotides, the CDR3 is TGTGCCAGCTCATCCGGGACAGGCCGTTCTTATAGCAATCAGCCCCAGCATTTT.

This chain links TRBV7-8 with TRBJ1-1, with 8 positions matching TRBD1. The CDR3 is made up of 15 amino acids. J was trimmed by 2 bases and V by 5 bases; bases with no gene match: 7. Germline CDR1 reads SGHVS; CDR2 reads FQNEAQ. CDR3 bases: TGTGCCAGCAGCGTCGGGACAGGCTTTAACACTGAAGCTTTCTTT. This gives the protein CASSVGTGFNTEAFF. The variable domain in full, with the rest retrieved from reference TRBV7-8 and TRBJ1-1, is GAGVSQSPRYKVAKRGQDVALRCDPISGHVSLFWYQQALGQGPEFLTYFQNEAQLDKSGLPSDRFFAERPEGSVSTLKIQRTQQEDSAVYLCASSVGTGFNTEAFFGQGTRLTVV.

This clone appeared once. This chain links TRBV4-2 with TRBJ2-2, with D maybe TRBD2 (5 bases). V was pared by 2 bases and J by 6 bases, with 16 bases between. The CDR3 covers 16 residues. Germline V gives CDR1 LGHNA, CDR2 YNFKEQ. The CDR3 region is CASSQTPGSGSGELFF. CDR3 bases: TGTGCCAGCAGCCAAACTCCAGGATCGGGGTCCGGGGAGCTGTTTTTT.

The V call is TRBV12-2, the J call TRBJ1-4; no DNA check was done on the table's D call, TRBD1. TRBV12-2 is designated a pseudogene. The CDR3 is 15 residues long. The CDR3 loop is CASRTDRGGREKLFF. The DNA of the CDR3 is TGTGCAAGTCGAACCGACAGGGGAGGAAGGGAAAAACTGTTTTTT.

The chain carries TRBV4-3 and TRBJ2-3; weak D call: TRBD1 (6 bases). Germline loops: CDR1 LGHNA, CDR2 YSLEER. V shed 0 bases and J shed 1 base, with 14 bases lying between them. The CDR3 is 17 residues long. In DNA form, the CDR3 reads TGCGCCAGCAGCCAAGATAGGACAGACCGACGCACAGATACGCAGTATTTT. Encoded protein: CASSQDRTDRRTDTQYF.

The sample holds a few counts of this clone. This sequence joins TRBV18 and TRBJ2-3, with TRBD1 matching 9 bases. The germline V gene encodes CDR1 KGHSH and CDR2 LQKENI. This CDR3 spans 18 amino acids. Unmatched junction bases numbered 11, after V lost 4 bases and J lost 0 bases. In DNA form, the CDR3 reads TGTGCCAGCTCACAGGCCGGGACAGGGCAAAGGAGCACAGATACGCAGTATTTT. This sequence encodes CASSQAGTGQRSTDTQYF. Filled out from reference TRBV18 and TRBJ2-3, the complete variable domain reads NAGVMQNPRHLVRRRGQEARLRCSPMKGHSHVYWYRQLPEEGLKFMVYLQKENIIDESGMPKERFSAEFPKEGPSILRIQQVVRGDSAAYFCASSQAGTGQRSTDTQYFGPGTRLTVL.

The J gene is TRBJ2-1, the V gene TRBV10-3, with D possibly matching TRBD2 (5 bases). V lost 10 bases and J lost 5, with 18 bases in between. There are 14 residues in the CDR3. The germline V gene encodes CDR1 ENHRY and CDR2 SYGVKD. The CDR3 loop reads CATSEQDGNNEQFF. CDR3 sequence (DNA): TGTGCCACCTCTGAGCAGGACGGGAACAATGAGCAGTTCTTC.

This clone was found once. This chain uses TRBV18 with TRBJ2-7, with 9 positions matching TRBD1. The V segment lost 7 bases and the J segment 6 bases; nucleotides outside the gene matches: 10. Germline-derived CDR1 and CDR2 are KGHSH and LQKENI. There are 14 residues in the CDR3. The CDR3, as DNA: TGTGCCAGCTTCGCTGGACAGGGGAGTAGCGAGCAGTACTTC. This encodes CASFAGQGSSEQYF.

This chain connects TRBV13 to TRBJ1-3; TRBD1 aligns across 8 bases. Losses at the gene ends were 6 bases for V and 4 bases for J; bases not matched to a gene: 8. The CDR3 extends over 15 amino acids. CDR1 is PRHDT and CDR2 is FYEKMQ in the germline V gene (reference sequence). The CDR3 sequence is CASSLDRAEGNTIYF. The CDR3 bases are TGTGCCAGCAGTTTGGACAGGGCTGAAGGAAACACCATATATTTT.

This clone was counted a few times. This rearrangement joins TRBV7-2 to TRBJ2-3; 11 bases are a match to TRBD2. V shed 6 bases and J 2 bases; nucleotides not matched to a gene: 7. Germline-derived CDR1 and CDR2 are SGHTA and FQGNSA. This CDR3 is 16 amino acids long. CDR3 sequence reads: CASRFSGGAFTDTQYF. CDR3 nucleotides: TGTGCCAGCAGGTTTAGCGGGGGGGCTTTCACAGATACGCAGTATTTT.

The gene calls are TRBV4-3 and TRBJ2-7; a possible D gene is TRBD2 (5 bases). This CDR3 region has 13 residues. Germline values: CDR1 LGHNA, CDR2 YSLEER. Trimming cost V 0 bases and J 8 bases, with 11 bases left between them. CDR3 coding DNA: TGCGCCAGCAGCCAAGAGAGGGAGTGGAAGCAGTACTTC. Translated: CASSQEREWKQYF.

The chain is built from TRBV13 and TRBJ2-6; D is perhaps TRBD2 (6 bases). CDR1 and CDR2 (germline): PRHDT, FYEKMQ (reference sequence). CDR3 length equals 16 residues. Trimming removed 6 bases from V and 0 bases from J, with 12 bases in between. This chain's CDR3 is CASRRVGGSGANVLTF. Written as DNA, the CDR3 is TGTGCCAGCAGGCGGGTCGGGGGCTCTGGGGCCAACGTCCTGACTTTC.

The V gene is TRBV9, the J gene TRBJ2-5, with D possibly being TRBD2 (6 bases). Trimming pared 0 bases from V and 3 bases from J, leaving 9 bases between. The CDR3 covers 14 residues. Per germline, CDR1 SGDLS and CDR2 YYNGEE. CDR3 amino acids: CASSVVRREETQYF. The CDR3 nucleotides read TGTGCCAGCAGCGTAGTGCGGAGGGAAGAGACCCAGTACTTC.